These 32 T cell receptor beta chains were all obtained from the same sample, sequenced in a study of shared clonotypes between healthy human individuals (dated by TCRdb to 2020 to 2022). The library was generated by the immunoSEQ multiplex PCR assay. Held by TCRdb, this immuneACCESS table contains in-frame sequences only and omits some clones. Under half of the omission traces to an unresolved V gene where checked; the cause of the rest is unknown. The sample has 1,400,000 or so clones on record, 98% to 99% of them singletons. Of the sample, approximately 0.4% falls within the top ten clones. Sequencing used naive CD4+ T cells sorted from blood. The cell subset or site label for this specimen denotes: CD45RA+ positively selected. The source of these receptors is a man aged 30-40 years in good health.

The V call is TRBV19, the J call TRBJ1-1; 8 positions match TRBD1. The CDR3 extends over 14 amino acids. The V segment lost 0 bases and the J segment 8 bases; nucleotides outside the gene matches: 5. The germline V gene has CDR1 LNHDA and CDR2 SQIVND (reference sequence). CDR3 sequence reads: CASSIDRRTGEAFF. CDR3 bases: TGTGCCAGTAGTATAGATCGGCGGACAGGGGAAGCTTTCTTT.

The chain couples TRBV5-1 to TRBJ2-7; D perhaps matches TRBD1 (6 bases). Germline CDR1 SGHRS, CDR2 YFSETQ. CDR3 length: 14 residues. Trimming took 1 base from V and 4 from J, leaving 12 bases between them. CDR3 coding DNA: TGCGCCAGCAGCTTGTCAGGGGAGTTTTACGAGCAGTACTTC. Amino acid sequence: CASSLSGEFYEQYF.

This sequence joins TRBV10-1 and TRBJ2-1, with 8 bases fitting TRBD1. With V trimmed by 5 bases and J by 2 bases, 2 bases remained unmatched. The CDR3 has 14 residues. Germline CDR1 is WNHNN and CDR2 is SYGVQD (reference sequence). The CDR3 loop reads CASSSRGPYNEQFF. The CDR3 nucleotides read TGCGCCAGCAGTAGCAGGGGGCCCTACAATGAGCAGTTCTTC.

The chain's CDR3 is CSARGTLYEQYF. Written as DNA, the CDR3 is TGCAGCGCCCGCGGGACACTCTACGAGCAGTACTTC. J is TRBJ2-7 and V is TRBV29-1; D could derive from TRBD1 or TRBD2 (6 bases each). CDR1 and CDR2 (germline): SQVTM, ANQGSEA. The CDR3 has 12 amino acids. V was shortened by 7 bases and J by 3 bases, with 13 bases between the two germline ends.

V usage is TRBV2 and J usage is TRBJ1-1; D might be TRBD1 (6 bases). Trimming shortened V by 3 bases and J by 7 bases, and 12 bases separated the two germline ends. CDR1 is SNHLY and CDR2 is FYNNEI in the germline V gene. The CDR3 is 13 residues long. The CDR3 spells CASSEAGGREAFF. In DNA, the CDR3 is TGTGCCAGCAGTGAGGCTGGGGGGCGTGAAGCTTTCTTT. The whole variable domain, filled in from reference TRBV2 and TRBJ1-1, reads EPEVTQTPSHQVTQMGQEVILRCVPISNHLYFYWYRQILGQKVEFLVSFYNNEISEKSEIFDDQFSVERPDGSNFTLKIRSTKLEDSAMYFCASSEAGGREAFFGQGTRLTVV.

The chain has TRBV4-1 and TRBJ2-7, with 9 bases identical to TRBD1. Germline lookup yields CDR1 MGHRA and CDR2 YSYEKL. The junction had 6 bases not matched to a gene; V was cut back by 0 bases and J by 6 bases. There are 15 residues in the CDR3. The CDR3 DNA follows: TGCGCCAGCAGCCAAGAGGGGGACAGGGTGACCGAGCAGTACTTC. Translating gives CASSQEGDRVTEQYF.

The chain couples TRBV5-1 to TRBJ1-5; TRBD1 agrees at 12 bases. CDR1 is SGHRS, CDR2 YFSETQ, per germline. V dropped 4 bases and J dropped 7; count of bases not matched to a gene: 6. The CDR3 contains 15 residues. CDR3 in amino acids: CASSPGQGAGQPQHF. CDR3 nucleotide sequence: TGCGCCAGCAGCCCGGGACAGGGGGCCGGGCAGCCCCAGCATTTT.

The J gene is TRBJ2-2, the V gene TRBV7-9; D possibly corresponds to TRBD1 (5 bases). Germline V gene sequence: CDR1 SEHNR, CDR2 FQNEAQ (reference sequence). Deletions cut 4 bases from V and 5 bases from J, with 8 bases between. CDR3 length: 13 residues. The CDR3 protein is CASSSTVTGELFF. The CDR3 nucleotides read TGTGCCAGCAGCTCGACAGTTACCGGGGAGCTGTTTTTT.

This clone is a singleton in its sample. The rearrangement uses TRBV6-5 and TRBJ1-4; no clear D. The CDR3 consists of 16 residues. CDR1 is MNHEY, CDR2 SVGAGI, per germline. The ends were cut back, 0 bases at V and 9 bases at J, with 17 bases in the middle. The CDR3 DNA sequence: TGTGCCAGCAGTTACTCTGACGATCCCATAAAGAAAAAACTGTTTTTT. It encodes CASSYSDDPIKKKLFF.

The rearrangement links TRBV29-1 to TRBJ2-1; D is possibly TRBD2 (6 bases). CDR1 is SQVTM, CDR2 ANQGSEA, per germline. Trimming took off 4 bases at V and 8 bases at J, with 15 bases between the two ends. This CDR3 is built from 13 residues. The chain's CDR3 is CSVVGGPVHEQFF. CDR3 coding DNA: TGCAGCGTTGTGGGGGGTCCAGTGCATGAGCAGTTCTTC.

The CDR3 loop is CASSEWSRGSYEQYF. CDR3 nucleotides: TGCGCCAGCAGTGAGTGGTCCAGGGGCTCCTACGAGCAGTACTTC. The chain combines TRBV10-1 with TRBJ2-7, with a possible D match to TRBD1 (6 bases). Trimming left V 1 base short and J 0 bases short, with 10 bases between. The CDR3 has 15 residues. Germline CDR1 WNHNN, CDR2 SYGVQD (reference sequence).

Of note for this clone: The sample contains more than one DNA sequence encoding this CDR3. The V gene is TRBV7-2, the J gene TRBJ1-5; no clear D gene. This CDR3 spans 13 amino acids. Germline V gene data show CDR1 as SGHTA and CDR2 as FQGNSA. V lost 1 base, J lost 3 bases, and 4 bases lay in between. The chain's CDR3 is CASSLDPNQPQHF. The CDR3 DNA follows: TGTGCCAGCAGCTTAGACCCCAATCAGCCCCAGCATTTT. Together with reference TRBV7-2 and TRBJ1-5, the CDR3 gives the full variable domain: GAGVSQSPSNKVTEKGKDVELRCDPISGHTALYWYRQSLGQGLEFLIYFQGNSAPDKSGLPSDRFSAERTGGSVSTLTIQRTQQEDSAVYLCASSLDPNQPQHFGDGTRLSIL.

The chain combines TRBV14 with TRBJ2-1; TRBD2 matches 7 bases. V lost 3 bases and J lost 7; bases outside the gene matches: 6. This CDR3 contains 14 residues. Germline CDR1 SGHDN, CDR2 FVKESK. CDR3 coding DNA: TGTGCCAGCAGCCAGCGGGCGGGAGTTAATGAGCAGTTCTTC. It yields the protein CASSQRAGVNEQFF.

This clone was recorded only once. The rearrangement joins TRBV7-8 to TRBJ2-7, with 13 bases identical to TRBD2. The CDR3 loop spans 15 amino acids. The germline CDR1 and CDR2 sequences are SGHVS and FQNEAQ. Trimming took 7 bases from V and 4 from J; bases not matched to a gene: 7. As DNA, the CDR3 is TGTGCCAGCACCCCGGGACTAGCGGGAAGGTACGAGCAGTACTTC. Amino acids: CASTPGLAGRYEQYF.

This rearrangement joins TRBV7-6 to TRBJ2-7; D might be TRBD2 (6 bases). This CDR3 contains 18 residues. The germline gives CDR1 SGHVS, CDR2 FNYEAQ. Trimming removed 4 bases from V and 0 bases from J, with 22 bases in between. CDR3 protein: CASSSVPSWDGSSYEQYF. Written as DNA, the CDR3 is TGTGCCAGCAGCTCCGTCCCCTCGTGGGACGGGAGCTCCTACGAGCAGTACTTC.

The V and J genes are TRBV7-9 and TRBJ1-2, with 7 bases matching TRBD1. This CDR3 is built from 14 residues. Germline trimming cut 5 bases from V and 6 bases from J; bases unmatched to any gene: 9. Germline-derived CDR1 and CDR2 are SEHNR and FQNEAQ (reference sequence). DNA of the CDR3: TGTGCCAGCAGCCGCAACGACAGGGTTCATGGCTACACCTTC. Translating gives CASSRNDRVHGYTF.

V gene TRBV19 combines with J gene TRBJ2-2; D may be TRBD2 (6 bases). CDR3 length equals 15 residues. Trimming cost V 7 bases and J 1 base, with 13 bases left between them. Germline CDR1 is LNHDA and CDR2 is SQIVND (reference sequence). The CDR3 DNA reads TGTGCCAGTACCCCCGGGAGATTGAACACCGGGGAGCTGTTTTTT. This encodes CASTPGRLNTGELFF.

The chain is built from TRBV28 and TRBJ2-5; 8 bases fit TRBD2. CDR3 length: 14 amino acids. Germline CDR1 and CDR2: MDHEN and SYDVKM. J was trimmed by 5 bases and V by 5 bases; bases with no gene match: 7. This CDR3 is CASSHAGGQETQYF. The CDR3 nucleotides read TGTGCCAGCAGTCACGCGGGAGGCCAGGAGACCCAGTACTTC.

The CDR3 spells CASSPGRISEAFF. As DNA, the CDR3 is TGTGCCAGCTCACCGGGACGGATATCTGAAGCTTTCTTT. The genes are TRBV18 and TRBJ1-1, with D tentatively TRBD1 (5 bases). Germline V gene lookup returns CDR1 KGHSH and CDR2 LQKENI. Deletions cut 3 bases from V and 6 bases from J, with 11 bases between. The CDR3 totals 13 residues.

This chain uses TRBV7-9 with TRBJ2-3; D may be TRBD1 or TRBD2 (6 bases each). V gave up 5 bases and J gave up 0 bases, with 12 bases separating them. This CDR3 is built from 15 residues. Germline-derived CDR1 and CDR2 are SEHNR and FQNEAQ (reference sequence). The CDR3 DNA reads TGTGCCAGCAGCCCCGGGGGCATTAGCACAGATACGCAGTATTTT. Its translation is CASSPGGISTDTQYF.

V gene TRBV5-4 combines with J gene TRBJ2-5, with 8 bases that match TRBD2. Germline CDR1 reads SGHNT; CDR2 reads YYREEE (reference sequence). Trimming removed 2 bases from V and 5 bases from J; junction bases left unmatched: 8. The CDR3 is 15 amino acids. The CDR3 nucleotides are TGTGCCAGCAGCTTTTACGGGAGGGCCGATGAGACCCAGTACTTC. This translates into CASSFYGRADETQYF. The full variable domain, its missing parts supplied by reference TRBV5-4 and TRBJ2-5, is ETGVTQSPTHLIKTRGQQVTLRCSSQSGHNTVSWYQQALGQGPQFIFQYYREEENGRGNFPPRFSGLQFPNYSSELNVNALELDDSALYLCASSFYGRADETQYFGPGTRLLVL.

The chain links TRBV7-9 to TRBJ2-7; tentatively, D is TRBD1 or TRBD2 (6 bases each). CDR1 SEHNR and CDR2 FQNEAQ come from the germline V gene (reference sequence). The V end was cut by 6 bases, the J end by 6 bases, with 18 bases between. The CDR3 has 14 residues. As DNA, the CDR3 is TGTGCCAGCAGGGGATGGGCGGGACAAAGCGAGCAGTACTTC. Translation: CASRGWAGQSEQYF.

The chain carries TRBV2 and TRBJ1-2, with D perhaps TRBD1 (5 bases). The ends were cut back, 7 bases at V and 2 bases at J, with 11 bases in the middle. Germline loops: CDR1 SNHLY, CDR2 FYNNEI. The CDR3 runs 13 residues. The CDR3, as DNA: TGTGCCAGCATGGAGGGGCCGAACTATGGCTACACCTTC. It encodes CASMEGPNYGYTF.

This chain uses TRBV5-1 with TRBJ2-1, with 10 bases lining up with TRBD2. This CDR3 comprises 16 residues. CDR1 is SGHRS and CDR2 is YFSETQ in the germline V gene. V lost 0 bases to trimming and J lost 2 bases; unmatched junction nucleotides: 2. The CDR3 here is CASSLALAGAYNEQFF. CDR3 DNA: TGCGCCAGCAGCTTGGCCCTAGCGGGAGCCTACAATGAGCAGTTCTTC. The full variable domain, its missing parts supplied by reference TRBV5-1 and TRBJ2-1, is KAGVTQTPRYLIKTRGQQVTLSCSPISGHRSVSWYQQTPGQGLQFLFEYFSETQRNKGNFPGRFSGRQFSNSRSEMNVSTLELGDSALYLCASSLALAGAYNEQFFGPGTRLTVL.

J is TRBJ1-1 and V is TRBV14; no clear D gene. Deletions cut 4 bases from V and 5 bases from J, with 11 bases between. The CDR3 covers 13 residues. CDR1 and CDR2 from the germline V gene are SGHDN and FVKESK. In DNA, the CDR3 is TGTGCCAGCAGCCTATTAACAGCGACTGAAGCTTTCTTT. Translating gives CASSLLTATEAFF.

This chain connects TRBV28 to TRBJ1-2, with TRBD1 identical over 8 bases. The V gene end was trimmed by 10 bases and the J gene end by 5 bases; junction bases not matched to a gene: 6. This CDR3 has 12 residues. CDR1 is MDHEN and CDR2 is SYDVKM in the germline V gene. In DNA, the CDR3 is TGTGCCACCGACGGACAGGGTTATGGCTACACCTTC. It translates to CATDGQGYGYTF.

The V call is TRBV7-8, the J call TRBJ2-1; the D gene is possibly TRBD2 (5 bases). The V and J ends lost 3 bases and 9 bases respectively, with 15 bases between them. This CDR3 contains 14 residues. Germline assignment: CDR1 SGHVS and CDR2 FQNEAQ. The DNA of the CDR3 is TGTGCCAGCAGCTTCCCCGGGGAAGGCCCTGAGCAGTTCTTC. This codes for CASSFPGEGPEQFF.

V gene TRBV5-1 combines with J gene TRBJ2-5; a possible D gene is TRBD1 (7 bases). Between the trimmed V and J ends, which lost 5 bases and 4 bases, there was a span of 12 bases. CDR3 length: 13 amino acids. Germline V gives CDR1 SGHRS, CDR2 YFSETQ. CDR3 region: CASRRQGGETQYF. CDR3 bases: TGCGCCAGCAGGAGACAGGGAGGAGAGACCCAGTACTTC.

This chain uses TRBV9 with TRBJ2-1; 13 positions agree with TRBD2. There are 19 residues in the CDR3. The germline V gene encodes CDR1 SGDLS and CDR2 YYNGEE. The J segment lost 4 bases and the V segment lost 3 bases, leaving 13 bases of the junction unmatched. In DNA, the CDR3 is TGTGCCAGCAGCGGAAGGACTAGCGGGAGCTCTTGGTCTTACAATGAGCAGTTCTTC. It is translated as CASSGRTSGSSWSYNEQFF.

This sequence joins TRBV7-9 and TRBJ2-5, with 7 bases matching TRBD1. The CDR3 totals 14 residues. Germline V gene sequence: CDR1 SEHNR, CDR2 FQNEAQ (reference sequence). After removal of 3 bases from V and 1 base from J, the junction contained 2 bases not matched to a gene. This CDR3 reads CASSLGQSQETQYF. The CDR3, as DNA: TGTGCCAGCAGCTTGGGACAGTCCCAAGAGACCCAGTACTTC.

Here the CDR3 reads CASSATHQETQYF. The CDR3 DNA reads as TGTGCCAGCAGCGCGACACACCAAGAGACCCAGTACTTC. This sequence joins TRBV5-6 and TRBJ2-5; D unclear. CDR3 length equals 13 residues. V was trimmed by 4 bases and J by 0 bases, leaving 7 bases between them. The germline V gene encodes CDR1 SGHDT and CDR2 YYEEEE.

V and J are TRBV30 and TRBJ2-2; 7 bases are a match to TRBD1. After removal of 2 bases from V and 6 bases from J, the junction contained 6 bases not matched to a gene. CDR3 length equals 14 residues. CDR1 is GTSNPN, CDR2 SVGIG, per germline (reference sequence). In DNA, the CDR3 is TGTGCCTGGAGTAGAATAGGGGGCCCCGGGGAGCTGTTTTTT. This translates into CAWSRIGGPGELFF.